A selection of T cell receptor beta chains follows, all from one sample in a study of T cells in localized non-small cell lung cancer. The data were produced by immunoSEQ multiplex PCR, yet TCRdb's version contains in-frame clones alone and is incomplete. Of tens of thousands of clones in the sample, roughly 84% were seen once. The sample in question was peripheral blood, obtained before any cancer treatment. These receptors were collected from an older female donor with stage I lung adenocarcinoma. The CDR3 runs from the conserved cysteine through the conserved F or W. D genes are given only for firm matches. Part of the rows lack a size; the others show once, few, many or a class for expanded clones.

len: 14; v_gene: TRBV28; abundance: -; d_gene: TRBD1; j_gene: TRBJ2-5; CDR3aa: CASSPRTGRETQYF; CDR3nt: TGTGCCAGCAGCCCGAGGACAGGGCGGGAGACCCAGTACTTC
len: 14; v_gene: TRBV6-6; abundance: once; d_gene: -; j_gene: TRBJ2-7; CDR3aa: CASSPRVASYEQYF; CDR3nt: TGTGCCAGCAGTCCCCGGGTAGCGTCTTACGAGCAGTACTTC
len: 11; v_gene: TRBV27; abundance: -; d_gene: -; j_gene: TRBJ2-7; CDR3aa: CASSHLNEQYF; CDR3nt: TGTGCCAGCAGTCACCTCAACGAGCAGTACTTC
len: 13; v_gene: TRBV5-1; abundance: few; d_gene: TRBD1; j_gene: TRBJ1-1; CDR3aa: CASSFTGDTEAFF; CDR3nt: TGCGCCAGCAGCTTTACAGGGGACACTGAAGCTTTCTTT
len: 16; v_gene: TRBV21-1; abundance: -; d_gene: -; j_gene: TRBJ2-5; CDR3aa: CASSKVSASGSQTQYF; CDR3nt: TGTGCCAGCAGCAAAGTATCGGCTAGCGGGAGTCAGACCCAGTACTTC
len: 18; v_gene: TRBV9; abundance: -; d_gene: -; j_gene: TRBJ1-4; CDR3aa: CASSVDMIRGAGLEKLFF; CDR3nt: TGTGCCAGCAGCGTAGATATGATACGTGGGGCAGGGCTTGAAAAACTGTTTTTT
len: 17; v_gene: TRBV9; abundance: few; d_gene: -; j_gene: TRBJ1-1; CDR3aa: CASSPGLRLGMNTEAFF; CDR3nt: TGTGCCAGCAGCCCGGGGTTAAGGTTAGGGATGAACACTGAAGCTTTCTTT
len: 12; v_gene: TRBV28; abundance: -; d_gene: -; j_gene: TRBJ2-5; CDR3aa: CASSLQQETQYF; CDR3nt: TGTGCCAGCAGTTTACAGCAAGAGACCCAGTACTTC
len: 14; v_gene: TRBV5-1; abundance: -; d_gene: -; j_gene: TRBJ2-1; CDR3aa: CASSLIQGTHEQFF; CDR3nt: TGCGCCAGCAGCTTGATCCAGGGTACTCATGAGCAGTTCTTC
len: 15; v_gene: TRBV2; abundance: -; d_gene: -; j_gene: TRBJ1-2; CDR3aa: CASSEYRAANYGYTF; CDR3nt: TGTGCCAGCAGTGAGTACAGGGCAGCTAACTATGGCTACACCTTC
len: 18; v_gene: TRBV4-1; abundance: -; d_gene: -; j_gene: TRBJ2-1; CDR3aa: CASSQGGVQGLSYNEQFF; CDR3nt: TGCGCCAGCAGCCAAGGTGGGGTACAGGGTCTGTCCTACAATGAGCAGTTCTTC
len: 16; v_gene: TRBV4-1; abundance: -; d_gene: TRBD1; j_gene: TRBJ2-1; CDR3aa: CASSQAGTGANNEQFF; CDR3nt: TGCGCCAGCAGCCAAGCCGGGACAGGGGCAAACAATGAGCAGTTCTTC
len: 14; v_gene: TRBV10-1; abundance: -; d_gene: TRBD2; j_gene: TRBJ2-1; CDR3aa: CASTGLAGYNEQFF; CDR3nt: TGCGCCAGCACGGGACTAGCGGGGTACAATGAGCAGTTCTTC
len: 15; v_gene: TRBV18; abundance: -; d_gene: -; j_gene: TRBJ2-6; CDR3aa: CASSRSNLGANVLTF; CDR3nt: TGTGCCAGCTCACGTTCAAACCTCGGGGCCAACGTCCTGACTTTC
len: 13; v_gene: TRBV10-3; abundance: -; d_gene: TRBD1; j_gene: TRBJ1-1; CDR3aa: CAATGEMNTEAFF; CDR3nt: TGTGCCGCGACAGGGGAGATGAACACTGAAGCTTTCTTT
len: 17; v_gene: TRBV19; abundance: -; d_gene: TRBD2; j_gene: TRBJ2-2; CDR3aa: CASSIRRLAGGTGELFF; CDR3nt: TGTGCCAGTAGTATACGGCGACTAGCGGGAGGCACCGGGGAGCTGTTTTTT
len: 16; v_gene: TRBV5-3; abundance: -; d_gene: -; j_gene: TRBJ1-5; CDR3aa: CARSSFRLGQHRPQHF; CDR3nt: TGTGCCAGAAGCTCCTTCCGCCTGGGACAACACCGGCCCCAGCATTTT
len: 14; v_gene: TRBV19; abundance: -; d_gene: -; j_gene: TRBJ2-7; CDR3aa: CASMGGPHTYEQYF; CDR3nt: TGTGCCAGTATGGGGGGACCCCATACCTACGAGCAGTACTTC
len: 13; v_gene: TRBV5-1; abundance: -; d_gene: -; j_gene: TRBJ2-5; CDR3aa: CASSLEVGRTQYF; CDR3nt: TGCGCCAGCAGCTTGGAGGTGGGAAGGACCCAGTACTTC
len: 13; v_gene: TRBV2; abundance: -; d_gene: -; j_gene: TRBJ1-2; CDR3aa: CASSDTSGYGYTF; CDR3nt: TGTGCCAGCAGTGACACCTCGGGCTATGGCTACACCTTC
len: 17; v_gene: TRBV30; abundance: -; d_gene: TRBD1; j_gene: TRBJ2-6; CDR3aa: CAWTRDRALSGANVLTF; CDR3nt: TGTGCCTGGACCCGGGACAGGGCCCTCTCTGGGGCCAACGTCCTGACTTTC
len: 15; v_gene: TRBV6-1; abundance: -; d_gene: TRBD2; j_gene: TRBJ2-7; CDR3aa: CASSEVWTSGYEQYF; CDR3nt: TGTGCCAGCAGTGAAGTGTGGACTAGCGGTTACGAGCAGTACTTC
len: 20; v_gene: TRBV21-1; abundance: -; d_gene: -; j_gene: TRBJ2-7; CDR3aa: CASSKGVIVGTSGRLHEQYF; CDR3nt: TGTGCCAGCAGCAAAGGGGTCATTGTGGGGACTAGCGGGAGACTTCACGAGCAGTACTTC
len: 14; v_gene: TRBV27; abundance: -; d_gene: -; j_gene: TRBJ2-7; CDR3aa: CASSLSVGSYEQYF; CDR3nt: TGTGCCAGCAGTTTATCTGTCGGTTCCTACGAGCAGTACTTC
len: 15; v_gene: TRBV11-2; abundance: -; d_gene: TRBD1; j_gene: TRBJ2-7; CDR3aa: CASSSEPGQPYEQYF; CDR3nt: TGTGCCAGCAGCTCTGAACCGGGACAGCCCTACGAGCAGTACTTC
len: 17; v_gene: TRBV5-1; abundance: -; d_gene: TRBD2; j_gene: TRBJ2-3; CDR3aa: CASSYGLAGARGNTQYF; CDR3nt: TGCGCCAGCAGCTACGGACTAGCGGGGGCAAGGGGGAATACGCAGTATTTT
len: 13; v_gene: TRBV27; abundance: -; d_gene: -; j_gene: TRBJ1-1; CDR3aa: CASSSTGTGEAFF; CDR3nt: TGTGCCAGCAGTTCGACCGGGACCGGTGAAGCTTTCTTT
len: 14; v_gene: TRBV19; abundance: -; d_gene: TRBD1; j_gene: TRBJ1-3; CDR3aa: CASTGTVSGNTIYF; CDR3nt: TGTGCCAGTACCGGGACAGTCTCTGGAAACACCATATATTTT
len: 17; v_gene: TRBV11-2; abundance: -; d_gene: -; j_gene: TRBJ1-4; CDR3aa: CASSLTGSYYGGEKLFF; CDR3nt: TGTGCCAGCAGCTTAACCGGCAGCTATTATGGGGGTGAAAAACTGTTTTTT
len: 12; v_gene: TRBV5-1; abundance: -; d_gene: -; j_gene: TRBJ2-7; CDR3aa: CASSYSVGEQYF; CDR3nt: TGCGCCAGCAGCTATTCCGTCGGCGAGCAGTACTTC
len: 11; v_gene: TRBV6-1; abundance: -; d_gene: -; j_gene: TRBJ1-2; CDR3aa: CASSYYYGYTF; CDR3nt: TGTGCCAGCAGTTATTACTATGGCTACACCTTC
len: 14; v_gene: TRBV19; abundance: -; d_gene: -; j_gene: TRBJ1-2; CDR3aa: CASSPTRTGYGYTF; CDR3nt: TGTGCCAGTAGCCCTACGAGGACGGGTTATGGCTACACCTTC
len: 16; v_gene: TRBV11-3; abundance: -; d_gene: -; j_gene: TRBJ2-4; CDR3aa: CASSGYRVGAKNIQYF; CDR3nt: TGTGCCAGCAGCGGATACAGGGTAGGGGCCAAAAACATTCAGTACTTC
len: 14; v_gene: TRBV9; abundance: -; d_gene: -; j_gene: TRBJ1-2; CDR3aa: CASSANRVNYGYTF; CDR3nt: TGTGCCAGCAGCGCAAACAGGGTTAACTATGGCTACACCTTC
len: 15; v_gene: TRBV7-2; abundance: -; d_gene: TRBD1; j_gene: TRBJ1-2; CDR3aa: CASSLAIDRASGYTF; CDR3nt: TGTGCCAGCAGCTTAGCCATTGACAGGGCGAGCGGCTACACCTTC
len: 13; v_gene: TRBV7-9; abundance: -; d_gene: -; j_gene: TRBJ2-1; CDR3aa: CASSFSSTYEQFF; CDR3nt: TGTGCCAGCAGCTTTAGCTCTACCTATGAGCAGTTCTTC
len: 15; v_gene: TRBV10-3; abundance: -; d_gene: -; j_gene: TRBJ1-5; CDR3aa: CAISKGGSGNQPQHF; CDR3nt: TGTGCCATCAGTAAGGGGGGCTCTGGCAATCAGCCCCAGCATTTT
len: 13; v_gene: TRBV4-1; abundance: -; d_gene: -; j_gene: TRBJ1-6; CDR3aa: CASSVERNSPLHF; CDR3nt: TGCGCCAGCAGCGTAGAAAGGAATTCACCCCTCCACTTT
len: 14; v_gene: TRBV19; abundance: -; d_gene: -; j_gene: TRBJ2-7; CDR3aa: CASSPHDGNYEQYF; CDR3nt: TGTGCCAGTAGTCCTCACGACGGGAACTACGAGCAGTACTTC
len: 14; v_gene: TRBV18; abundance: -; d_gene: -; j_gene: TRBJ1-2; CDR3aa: CASSPRDDIYGYTF; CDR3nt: TGTGCCAGCTCACCACGGGACGATATCTATGGCTACACCTTC
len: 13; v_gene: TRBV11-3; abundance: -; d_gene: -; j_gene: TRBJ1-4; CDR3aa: CALGIPTNEKLFF; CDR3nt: TGTGCCTTAGGTATACCAACTAATGAAAAACTGTTTTTT
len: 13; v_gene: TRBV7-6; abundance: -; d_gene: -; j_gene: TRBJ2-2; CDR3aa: CASSLRLERELFF; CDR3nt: TGTGCCAGCAGCTTGAGACTAGAGCGGGAGCTGTTTTTT
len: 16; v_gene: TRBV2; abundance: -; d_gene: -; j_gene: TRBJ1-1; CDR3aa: CASSVVDMGLDSEAFF; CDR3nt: TGTGCCAGCAGTGTCGTCGACATGGGGTTGGACTCTGAAGCTTTCTTT
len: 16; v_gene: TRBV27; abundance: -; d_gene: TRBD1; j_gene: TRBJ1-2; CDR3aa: CASSPRTGSYDYGYTF; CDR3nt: TGTGCCAGCAGTCCACGGACAGGGAGCTATGACTATGGCTACACCTTC
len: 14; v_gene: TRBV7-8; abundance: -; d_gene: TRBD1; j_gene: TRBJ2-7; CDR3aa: CASSLSGQVGEQYF; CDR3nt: TGTGCCAGCAGCTTATCGGGACAGGTGGGGGAGCAGTACTTC
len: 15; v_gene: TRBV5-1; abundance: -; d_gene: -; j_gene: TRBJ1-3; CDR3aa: CASSSDWSSGNTIYF; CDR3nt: TGCGCCAGCAGCTCTGACTGGAGCTCTGGAAACACCATATATTTT
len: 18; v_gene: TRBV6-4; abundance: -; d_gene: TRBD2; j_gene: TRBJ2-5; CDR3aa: CASSDAGTSGRGEETQYF; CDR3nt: TGTGCCAGCAGTGACGCCGGGACTAGCGGGAGGGGGGAAGAGACCCAGTACTTC
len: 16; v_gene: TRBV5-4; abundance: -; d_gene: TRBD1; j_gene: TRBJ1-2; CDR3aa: CASSFDPQGANYGYTF; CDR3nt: TGTGCCAGCAGCTTTGATCCACAGGGGGCGAACTATGGCTACACCTTC
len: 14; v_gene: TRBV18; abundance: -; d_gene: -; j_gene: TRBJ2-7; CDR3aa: CASSPGQTRYEQYF; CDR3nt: TGTGCCAGCTCACCCGGACAGACCCGCTACGAGCAGTACTTC
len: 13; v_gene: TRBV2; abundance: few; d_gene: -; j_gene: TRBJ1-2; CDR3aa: CASRGTFNYGYTF; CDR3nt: TGTGCCAGCAGGGGGACATTTAACTATGGCTACACCTTC
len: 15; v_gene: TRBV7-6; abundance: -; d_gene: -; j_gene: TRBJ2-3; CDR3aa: CASSLDTLPGYTQYF; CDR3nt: TGTGCCAGCAGCTTAGACACCCTTCCTGGGTATACGCAGTATTTT
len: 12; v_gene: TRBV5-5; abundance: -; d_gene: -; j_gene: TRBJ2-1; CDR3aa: CASSLRDNEQFF; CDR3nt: TGTGCCAGCAGCTTAAGGGACAATGAGCAGTTCTTC
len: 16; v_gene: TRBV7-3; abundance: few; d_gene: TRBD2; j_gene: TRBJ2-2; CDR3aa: CASSQGAGANTGELFF; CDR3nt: TGTGCCAGCAGCCAGGGAGCGGGAGCAAACACCGGGGAGCTGTTTTTT